This note documents a single TCR beta chain sequence. Antigen: not known. V dropped 4 bases and J dropped 4 bases, with 17 bases sitting between them. This CDR3 contains 16 residues. In germline, CDR1 is SGHDT, CDR2 YYEEEE. The data were obtained in a study of CD8+ T cells in alopecia areata. As for the study in general: Patients took tofacitinib for 6 to 18 months, followed by 6 drug-free months.

Treatment meaning: oral pan-JAK inhibitor, 5-10 mg twice daily. Lesional scalp punch biopsies and peripheral blood came from alopecia areata patients. Points from the study as a whole: Just one nonresponder means the tie between baseline CD8+ expansion and response stays uncertain. More clonal than normal scalp was lesional scalp, particularly alopecia totalis/universalis.

Sequencing used cDNA as its template, made by extracting RNA and reverse transcribing it. The repertoire was sequenced with immunoSEQ multiplex PCR; TCRdb's copy has only in-frame clones and lacks some. Counted here are about 120,000 clones, roughly three fifths occurring once; the ten biggest clones make up about 3.2%. Sequencing used CD4+ T cells sorted from blood, obtained at week 24, from a patient treated with tofacitinib. The chain couples TRBV5-6 to TRBJ2-2; D possibly uses TRBD1 or TRBD2 (7 bases each). The TCR comes from a human donor with alopecia areata. CDR3 sequence: CASSHTLRGGTGELFF. CDR3 coding DNA: TGTGCCAGCAGCCATACCCTCAGGGGGGGCACCGGGGAGCTGTTTTTT.